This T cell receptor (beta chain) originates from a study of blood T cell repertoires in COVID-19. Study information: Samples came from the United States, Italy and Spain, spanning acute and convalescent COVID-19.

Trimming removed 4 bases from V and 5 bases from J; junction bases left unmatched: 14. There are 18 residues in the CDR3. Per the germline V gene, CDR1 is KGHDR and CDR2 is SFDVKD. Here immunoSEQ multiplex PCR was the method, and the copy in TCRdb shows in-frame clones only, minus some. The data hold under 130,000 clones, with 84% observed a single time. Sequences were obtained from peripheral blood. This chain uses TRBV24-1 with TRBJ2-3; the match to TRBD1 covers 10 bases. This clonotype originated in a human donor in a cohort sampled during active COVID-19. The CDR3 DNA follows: TGTGCCACCAGTGACCACCAGCCGGGACAGGGGCTCGGAGATACGCAGTATTTT. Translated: CATSDHQPGQGLGDTQYF.